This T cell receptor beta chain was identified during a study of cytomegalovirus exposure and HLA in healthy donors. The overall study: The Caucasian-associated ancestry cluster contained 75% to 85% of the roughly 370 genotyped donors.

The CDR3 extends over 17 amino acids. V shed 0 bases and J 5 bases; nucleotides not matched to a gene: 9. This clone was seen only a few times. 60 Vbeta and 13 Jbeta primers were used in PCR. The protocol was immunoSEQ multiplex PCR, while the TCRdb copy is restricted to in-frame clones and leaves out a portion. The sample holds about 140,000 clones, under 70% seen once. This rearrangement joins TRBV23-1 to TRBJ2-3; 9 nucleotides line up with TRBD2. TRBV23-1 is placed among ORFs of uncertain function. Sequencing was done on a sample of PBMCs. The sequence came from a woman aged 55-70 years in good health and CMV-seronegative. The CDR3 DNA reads TGCGCCAGCAGTCAATCGGGAGCGGGAGGCCCGGGAGATACGCAGTATTTT. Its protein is CASSQSGAGGPGDTQYF.